A selection of T cell receptor beta chains follows, all from one sample in a study of beta chain features in type 1 diabetes. The method was immunoSEQ multiplex PCR; TCRdb's version includes in-frame clones alone and lacks a portion of them. The table lists some 400,000 clones, over 12% of them singletons. Specimen: naive CD4+ T cells from blood. Receptors were obtained from a woman under 30 in good health. Each CDR3 is given with its conserved first and last residue. The D gene is left open where the match is weak. The size of a clone is reported for some rows only, either as once, few or many, or as a class for expanded clones.

>-|TRBJ2-5|TRBV20-1|-
CSAGRGETQYF
TGCAGTGCCGGGCGGGGAGAGACCCAGTACTTC
>-|TRBJ2-7|TRBV28|few
CASSSPPGLVYEQYF
TGTGCCAGCAGCTCACCGCCGGGACTGGTTTACGAGCAGTACTTC
>-|TRBJ2-1|TRBV14|few
CASSQDPGRERRPKTEYEQFF
TGTGCCAGCAGCCAAGATCCCGGGCGAGAGCGGAGACCAAAAACTGAGTATGAGCAGTTCTTC
>-|TRBJ2-3|TRBV18|few
CASSPLEADTQYF
TGTGCCAGCTCACCTCTCGAGGCGGATACGCAGTATTTT
>-|TRBJ2-6|TRBV28|-
CASNKGGAGGANVLTF
TGTGCCAGCAACAAGGGTGGGGCTGGAGGGGCCAACGTCCTGACTTTC
>-|TRBJ1-1|TRBV18|few
CASSPTQGNTEAFF
TGTGCCAGCTCACCTACACAGGGGAACACTGAAGCTTTCTTT
>-|TRBJ1-2|TRBV28|-
CASYTGARRGYTF
TGTGCCAGTTATACAGGCGCTCGGCGAGGCTACACCTTC
>-|TRBJ2-3|TRBV14|-
CASSPGLKADTQYF
TGTGCCAGCAGCCCCGGACTGAAAGCAGATACGCAGTATTTT
>TRBD2|TRBJ2-1|TRBV7-2|-
CASSLDVAGGWGEQFF
TGTGCCAGCAGCTTAGATGTGGCGGGAGGTTGGGGCGAGCAGTTCTTC
>-|TRBJ1-4|TRBV7-2|-
CASSLRVVGSEKLFF
TGTGCCAGCAGCTTAAGGGTAGTGGGGAGTGAAAAACTGTTTTTT
>-|TRBJ1-6|TRBV7-6|few
CASSSGAGSGSSPLHF
TGTGCCAGCAGCTCCGGGGCGGGGTCAGGGAGTTCACCCCTCCACTTT
>TRBD2|TRBJ2-3|TRBV10-3|few
CAIGTSGPDTQYF
TGTGCCATCGGGACTAGCGGGCCAGATACGCAGTATTTT
>TRBD2|TRBJ2-7|TRBV7-2|few
CASSRSGSSHEQYF
TGTGCCAGCAGTCGTAGCGGGAGCTCCCACGAGCAGTACTTC
>-|TRBJ1-4|TRBV5-1|-
CASSLMDSNEKLFF
TGCGCCAGCAGCTTGATGGACAGTAATGAAAAACTGTTTTTT
>-|TRBJ2-5|TRBV2|-
CASSESRETQYF
TGTGCCAGCAGTGAGAGTCGGGAGACCCAGTACTTC
>-|TRBJ2-5|TRBV7-3|-
CASSPGGLQETQYF
TGTGCCAGCAGCCCAGGCGGGCTTCAAGAGACCCAGTACTTC
>TRBD1|TRBJ2-2|TRBV30|-
CAWTLKGTGVTGELFF
TGTGCCTGGACCCTAAAAGGGACAGGGGTGACCGGGGAGCTGTTTTTT
>-|TRBJ2-7|TRBV6-5|few
CASSYFREARSYEQYF
TGTGCCAGCAGTTACTTTAGGGAGGCCCGCTCCTACGAGCAGTACTTC
>TRBD1|TRBJ2-7|TRBV19|few
CASRDRDHEQYF
TGTGCCAGTAGGGACAGGGACCACGAGCAGTACTTC
>-|TRBJ2-7|TRBV5-5|-
CASRYTGEEEYF
TGTGCCAGCAGGTATACAGGGGAGGAGGAGTACTTC
>-|TRBJ2-1|TRBV7-2|-
CASSLSGSYNEQFF
TGTGCCAGCAGCTTAAGCGGCTCCTACAATGAGCAGTTCTTC
>-|TRBJ1-2|TRBV9|-
CASSPETGVNYGYTF
TGTGCCAGCAGCCCCGAGACCGGAGTTAACTATGGCTACACCTTC
>-|TRBJ1-1|TRBV9|-
CASSPRPAGDTEAFF
TGTGCCAGCAGCCCGCGCCCCGCAGGGGACACTGAAGCTTTCTTT
>TRBD1|TRBJ1-1|TRBV7-2|few
CASNRGQGTEAFF
TGTGCCAGCAATCGGGGACAGGGGACTGAAGCTTTCTTT
>TRBD2|TRBJ2-3|TRBV28|few
CASSSPSSGNTDTQYF
TGTGCCAGCAGTTCCCCGAGTAGCGGGAACACAGATACGCAGTATTTT
>-|TRBJ2-4|TRBV6-5|few
CASSYGRRGNHIQYF
TGTGCCAGCAGTTACGGGCGAAGGGGGAATCACATTCAGTACTTC
>TRBD2|TRBJ2-1|TRBV4-1|-
CASRTSGSYEQFF
TGCGCCAGCAGGACTAGCGGGAGCTATGAGCAGTTCTTC
>-|TRBJ2-3|TRBV9|few
CASSVVRQSTDTQYF
TGTGCCAGCAGCGTCGTGAGACAGTCCACAGATACGCAGTATTTT
>-|TRBJ2-2|TRBV5-1|-
CASSLTQNPGELFF
TGCGCCAGCAGCTTGACGCAGAACCCCGGGGAGCTGTTTTTT
>-|TRBJ2-3|TRBV11-2|few
CASSFRGTVLQYF
TGTGCCAGCAGCTTCCGGGGGACGGTGCTTCAGTATTTT
>-|TRBJ1-4|TRBV28|-
CAARLNEKLFF
TGTGCCGCGCGTCTTAATGAAAAACTGTTTTTT
>TRBD2|TRBJ2-3|TRBV28|-
CASSRSAGVGGTQYF
TGTGCCAGCAGTCGATCAGCGGGAGTGGGGGGTACGCAGTATTTT
>TRBD1|TRBJ2-7|TRBV5-4|few
CASSPRTGLYEQYF
TGTGCCAGCAGCCCCCGGACAGGGCTCTACGAGCAGTACTTC
>-|TRBJ1-1|TRBV30|few
CATIQRTEAFF
TGTGCCACAATCCAGCGGACTGAAGCTTTCTTT